One and the same sample provided the 9 T cell receptor beta chains below, sequenced in a study of blood T cell repertoires in COVID-19. The repertoire was sequenced with immunoSEQ multiplex PCR; TCRdb's copy has only in-frame clones and lacks some. The sample consists of fewer than 300,000 clones, 75% to 95% of them appearing once. What was sequenced was peripheral blood. These receptors were obtained from a person aged 18 to 30 with COVID-19, enrolled during active disease.

The chain carries TRBV7-9 and TRBJ2-1; 12 positions agree with TRBD2. The CDR3 is 15 residues long. Germline trimming cut 3 bases from V and 8 bases from J; bases unmatched to any gene: 5. Germline CDR1 and CDR2: SEHNR and FQNEAQ (reference sequence). The CDR3 bases are TGTGCCAGCAGCTTGACTAGCGGGAGTATCTATGAGCAGTTCTTC. This translates into CASSLTSGSIYEQFF. Variable domain in full (rest from reference TRBV7-9 and TRBJ2-1): DTGVSQNPRHKITKRGQNVTFRCDPISEHNRLYWYRQTLGQGPEFLTYFQNEAQLEKSRLLSDRFSAERPKGSFSTLEIQRTEQGDSAMYLCASSLTSGSIYEQFFGPGTRLTVL.

The V gene is TRBV7-2, the J gene TRBJ2-1, with 11 nucleotides matching TRBD2. The CDR3 length is 12 residues. Trimming cost V 5 bases and J 9 bases; bases outside gene matches: 0. From germline, CDR1 is SGHTA and CDR2 FQGNSA. CDR3 loop: CASSGLAGEQFF. The CDR3 region has the DNA TGTGCCAGCAGCGGACTAGCGGGTGAGCAGTTCTTC.

This chain uses TRBV7-9 with TRBJ1-2, with D perhaps matching TRBD1 (6 bases). Trimming left V 6 bases short and J 2 bases short, with 13 bases between. The CDR3 sequence is 14 residues long. The germline V gene encodes CDR1 SEHNR and CDR2 FQNEAQ (reference sequence). The CDR3 nucleotides are TGTGCCAGCAGTCAGGACAGAATCAACTATGGCTACACCTTC. It translates to CASSQDRINYGYTF. Based on the CDR3 plus reference TRBV7-9 and TRBJ1-2, the full variable domain is DTGVSQNPRHKITKRGQNVTFRCDPISEHNRLYWYRQTLGQGPEFLTYFQNEAQLEKSRLLSDRFSAERPKGSFSTLEIQRTEQGDSAMYLCASSQDRINYGYTFGSGTRLTVV.

This clone was recorded only once. This chain links TRBV18 with TRBJ1-3; D gene ambiguous. Germline values: CDR1 KGHSH, CDR2 LQKENI. This CDR3 is built from 16 residues. V was pared by 6 bases and J by 0 bases, with 15 bases between. The CDR3 loop is CASSNQGGSSGNTIYF. DNA for the CDR3: TGTGCCAGCTCCAACCAAGGAGGGAGCTCTGGAAACACCATATATTTT.

Turning to this clone: One end of the junction does not line up with germline, which may come from a read error. The V and J genes are TRBV6-1 and TRBJ2-1; 10 bases align to TRBD2. This CDR3 region has 14 residues. Germline V gene lookup returns CDR1 MNHNS and CDR2 SASEGT. The CDR3 reads CASSEAAGGARSIF. The CDR3 DNA reads as TGTGCCAGCAGTGAAGCAGCGGGAGGGGCCCGCAGTATCTTC.

V and J are TRBV4-1 and TRBJ2-7; the D gene is possibly TRBD1 (5 bases). This CDR3 has 14 residues. The V end was cut by 0 bases, the J end by 4 bases, with 10 bases between. The germline V gene encodes CDR1 MGHRA and CDR2 YSYEKL. CDR3: CASSQEDRGYEQYF. DNA for the CDR3: TGCGCCAGCAGCCAAGAGGATAGGGGTTACGAGCAGTACTTC.

The chain carries TRBV3-1 (or the pseudogene TRBV3-2) and TRBJ1-2; D ambiguous. The ends were cut back, 5 bases at V and 4 bases at J, with 14 bases in the middle. The CDR3 is 14 amino acids. Germline V gene sequence: CDR1 LGHDT, CDR2 YNNKEL (reference sequence). CDR3 in DNA: TGTGCCAGCAGCTACTCGGTGGAGGGCTATGGCTACACCTTC. Protein sequence: CASSYSVEGYGYTF.

The V and J genes are TRBV19 and TRBJ1-6; TRBD1 matches at 8 bases. Germline V gene sequence: CDR1 LNHDA, CDR2 SQIVND (reference sequence). The CDR3 contains 17 residues. J gave up 6 bases and V 5 bases, and 12 bases lay outside the gene matches. CDR3 DNA sequence: TGTGCCAGTAGTGTATCAACCGGGACAGGCCTTAATTCACCCCTCCACTTT. Its protein product is CASSVSTGTGLNSPLHF.

The chain carries TRBV4-2 and TRBJ2-1; 13 nucleotides match TRBD2. Germline values: CDR1 LGHNA, CDR2 YNFKEQ. V shed 4 bases and J 6 bases; nucleotides not matched to a gene: 9. The CDR3 is made up of 17 amino acids. For the CDR3, the DNA is TGTGCCAGCAGCCTCGGAGAAGGGACTAGCGGGATCAATGAGCAGTTCTTC. Translating gives CASSLGEGTSGINEQFF.